This TCR beta chain was recorded in a study of HIV-infected children after antiretroviral therapy interruption. This CDR3 has 14 amino acids. Between the trimmed V and J ends, which lost 7 bases and 5 bases, there was a span of 12 bases. A 3' RACE protocol on RNA, with unique molecular identifiers, produced the TCR library. TCRdb used MiXCR to reprocess the 3' RACE reads, holding one entry per CDR3 protein. In the table there are approximately 89,000 distinct CDR3 sequences, 6% to 8.5% of which are singletons. Treatment here: PENTA 11 planned treatment interruption arm or continuous ART arm. This clonotype was sampled from a pool of human donors with HIV. This chain links TRBV12-3 or TRBV12-4 with TRBJ1-6, with D unclear. The sequenced sample was CD45RA+ CD4+ T cells from PBMCs, pooled from several time points, obtained from a donor given antiretroviral therapy, either interrupted or continuous. Subset noted: naive CD4+ CD45RA+ CD45RO- T cells. CDR3 residues: CASKYERNNSPLHF. For the CDR3, the DNA is TGTGCCAGCAAATACGAGCGCAATAATTCACCCCTCCACTTT.